A single sample gave rise to the 31 T cell receptor beta chains below, sequenced in a study of beta chain features in type 1 diabetes (dated by TCRdb to between 2018 and 2020). Library generation was performed with the immunoSEQ multiplex PCR assay. The entire isolated RNA was reverse transcribed using the High Capacity cDNA Reverse Transcription Kit, and thus expressed TCRB transcripts were sequenced. Here the immuneACCESS table is served through TCRdb, limited to in-frame sequences with V and J called. Missing clones are a known gap in these copies; in checked studies unresolved V genes cover under half, and the rest lacks a known reason. The sample table lists about 13,000 clones, 46% of them with a count of one. Around 1% of the sample is taken by the ten largest. The specimen was stem cell memory CD4+ T cells from blood. Sample cell subset or site, as interpreted from the label and publication: stem cell-like memory CD4+ T cells. The origin of the receptors is a man aged 18-30 years in good health.

This clone appeared once. The chain employs TRBV25-1 and TRBJ2-5; the D gene is possibly TRBD1 (5 bases). The germline gives CDR1 MGHDK, CDR2 SYGVNS. V lost 9 bases, J lost 5 bases, and 16 bases lay in between. CDR3 length: 13 residues. The CDR3 nucleotides read TGTGCCAGTATCCAGGGTCCCCAGGAGACCCAGTACTTC. As protein: CASIQGPQETQYF.

The V and J genes are TRBV4-2 and TRBJ2-5; the match to TRBD2 covers 13 bases. There are 17 residues in the CDR3. With V trimmed by 2 bases and J by 2 bases, 5 bases remained unmatched. From germline, CDR1 is LGHNA and CDR2 YNFKEQ. The chain's CDR3 is CASSQSGLAGAQETQYF. The DNA for the CDR3 is TGTGCCAGCAGCCAATCCGGACTAGCGGGGGCTCAAGAGACCCAGTACTTC.

The chain employs TRBV13 and TRBJ2-5; D might be TRBD1 (5 bases). The ends were cut back, 0 bases at V and 5 bases at J, with 7 bases in the middle. The germline CDR1 and CDR2 sequences are PRHDT and FYEKMQ (reference sequence). CDR3 length: 13 residues. In nucleotides, the CDR3 is TGTGCCAGCAGCTTAGGCAGGGTGGAGACCCAGTACTTC. This translates into CASSLGRVETQYF.

This clone was recorded a few times. The chain carries TRBV7-2 and TRBJ2-7, with D unresolved. V lost 1 base and J lost 3, with 4 bases in between. CDR3 length: 12 amino acids. Germline loops: CDR1 SGHTA, CDR2 FQGNSA. CDR3 sequence (DNA): TGTGCCAGCAGCTTAGAACACTACGAGCAGTACTTC. Translation: CASSLEHYEQYF. Drawing the rest from reference TRBV7-2 and TRBJ2-7, the complete variable domain is GAGVSQSPSNKVTEKGKDVELRCDPISGHTALYWYRQSLGQGLEFLIYFQGNSAPDKSGLPSDRFSAERTGGSVSTLTIQRTQQEDSAVYLCASSLEHYEQYFGPGTRLTVT.

Written as DNA, the CDR3 is TGTGCCAGCAGCCCGGGACAGGGTGTTCCGACCTACGAGCAGTACTTC. It specifies CASSPGQGVPTYEQYF. The chain employs TRBV4-2 and TRBJ2-7; 9 bases fit TRBD1. With 4 bases clipped from V and 2 bases from J, the junction kept 9 bases outside the gene matches. This CDR3 is built from 16 residues. Germline assignment: CDR1 LGHNA and CDR2 YNFKEQ.

The chain links TRBV9 to TRBJ2-7; TRBD1 matches at 7 bases. There are 15 residues in the CDR3. V shed 3 bases, J shed 0 bases, and the junction held 6 bases outside the gene matches. Germline CDR1 reads SGDLS; CDR2 reads YYNGEE. The CDR3 region has the DNA TGTGCCAGCAGCGCCGGGACAGCGAGCTCCTACGAGCAGTACTTC. This gives the protein CASSAGTASSYEQYF.

V usage is TRBV7-2 and J usage is TRBJ1-4; no reliable D call. Trimming took 1 base from V and 8 from J, leaving 8 bases between them. The CDR3 extends over 13 amino acids. CDR1 and CDR2 (germline): SGHTA, FQGNSA. CDR3 nucleotides: TGTGCCAGCAGCTTAGGAGGGCAGGAAAAACTGTTTTTT. Residues: CASSLGGQEKLFF.

The chain uses TRBV12-5 and TRBJ2-5; TRBD2 aligns across 7 bases. There are 14 residues in the CDR3. CDR1 is LGHNT, CDR2 FRNRAP, per germline. The trim removed 3 bases at V and 3 bases at J, leaving 4 bases unmatched. This chain's CDR3 is CASGFGGGEETQYF. Written as DNA, the CDR3 is TGTGCTAGTGGTTTTGGGGGAGGGGAAGAGACCCAGTACTTC.

This clone appeared a few times. CDR3: CASSSDYSETQYF. The DNA of the CDR3 is TGTGCCAGCAGCTCCGACTATTCTGAGACCCAGTACTTC. J is TRBJ2-5 and V is TRBV11-2; the D gene is possibly TRBD2 (5 bases). Between the trimmed V and J ends, which lost 4 bases and 5 bases, there was a span of 11 bases. From germline, CDR1 is SGHAT and CDR2 FQNNGV. The CDR3 spans 13 residues.

The chain links TRBV5-5 to TRBJ2-7; D not certain. V was cut by 4 bases and J by 3 bases, with 8 bases left in between. This CDR3 has 12 residues. Germline loops: CDR1 SGHKS, CDR2 YYEKEE (reference sequence). CDR3 in amino acids: CASSQENYEQYF. DNA of the CDR3: TGTGCCAGCAGCCAGGAAAACTACGAGCAGTACTTC.

V gene TRBV5-1 combines with J gene TRBJ1-4; a weak D match, TRBD1 (5 bases). The V end was cut by 1 base, the J end by 12 bases, with 19 bases between. There are 15 residues in the CDR3. Germline V gene lookup returns CDR1 SGHRS and CDR2 YFSETQ. The CDR3: CASSLQLGGAVQLFF. In nucleotides, the CDR3 is TGCGCCAGCAGCTTGCAATTAGGCGGGGCGGTTCAACTGTTTTTT.

The chain carries TRBV18 and TRBJ2-1; a possible D gene is TRBD1 (6 bases). The germline V gene has CDR1 KGHSH and CDR2 LQKENI. The CDR3 spans 15 residues. Trimming took off 4 bases at V and 5 bases at J, with 15 bases between the two ends. The CDR3 DNA follows: TGTGCCAGCTCACTCGGACAGCCTCCGAACAATGAGCAGTTCTTC. Amino acid sequence: CASSLGQPPNNEQFF. The entire variable domain, with the rest obtained from reference TRBV18 and TRBJ2-1, is as follows: NAGVMQNPRHLVRRRGQEARLRCSPMKGHSHVYWYRQLPEEGLKFMVYLQKENIIDESGMPKERFSAEFPKEGPSILRIQQVVRGDSAAYFCASSLGQPPNNEQFFGPGTRLTVL.

The gene calls are TRBV7-2 and TRBJ2-7, with 12 bases aligning to TRBD1. The CDR3 contains 16 residues. The germline CDR1 and CDR2 sequences are SGHTA and FQGNSA. The V gene end was trimmed by 1 base and the J gene end by 3 bases; junction bases not matched to a gene: 4. The CDR3 DNA follows: TGTGCCAGCAGCTTAGTACGGGACAGGGGGCTCTACGAGCAGTACTTC. Its protein is CASSLVRDRGLYEQYF. The full variable domain, completed using reference TRBV7-2 and TRBJ2-7, is GAGVSQSPSNKVTEKGKDVELRCDPISGHTALYWYRQSLGQGLEFLIYFQGNSAPDKSGLPSDRFSAERTGGSVSTLTIQRTQQEDSAVYLCASSLVRDRGLYEQYFGPGTRLTVT.

This chain links TRBV7-2 with TRBJ2-3; 13 bases map to TRBD2. Germline-derived CDR1 and CDR2 are SGHTA and FQGNSA. The CDR3 contains 16 residues. V gave up 5 bases and J gave up 3 bases; unmatched junction bases: 5. CDR3 nucleotide sequence: TGTGCCAGCAGCATACTAGCGGGGGGGTGGACAGATACGCAGTATTTT. The encoded protein is CASSILAGGWTDTQYF.

This clone appeared a few times. The chain has TRBV5-6 and TRBJ2-1; D is uncertain. V shed 4 bases and J shed 5 bases, with 19 bases lying between them. Germline assignment: CDR1 SGHDT and CDR2 YYEEEE. The CDR3 runs 16 residues. CDR3 in amino acids: CASSPTPGLLNNEQFF. The CDR3 bases are TGTGCCAGCAGCCCCACTCCGGGTCTTTTAAACAATGAGCAGTTCTTC.

The table lists this clone with a few counts. The chain recombines TRBV5-1 with TRBJ2-7; the match to TRBD2 covers 7 bases. The CDR3 has 14 residues. Germline trimming cut 4 bases from V and 3 bases from J; bases unmatched to any gene: 7. The germline CDR1 and CDR2 sequences are SGHRS and YFSETQ. This CDR3 is CASSLRGGNYEQYF. The CDR3 DNA follows: TGCGCCAGCAGCCTCCGGGGAGGGAACTACGAGCAGTACTTC. Supplemented by reference TRBV5-1 and TRBJ2-7, the full variable domain reads KAGVTQTPRYLIKTRGQQVTLSCSPISGHRSVSWYQQTPGQGLQFLFEYFSETQRNKGNFPGRFSGRQFSNSRSEMNVSTLELGDSALYLCASSLRGGNYEQYFGPGTRLTVT.

The V gene is TRBV27, the J gene TRBJ2-1; 7 bases agree with TRBD2. This CDR3 is 14 amino acids long. V was clipped by 6 bases and J by 7 bases; unmatched bases: 9. Germline assignment: CDR1 MNHEY and CDR2 SMNVEV (reference sequence). The CDR3 sequence is CASRGSGVRNEQFF. The DNA for the CDR3 is TGTGCCAGCAGGGGCAGCGGGGTCCGGAATGAGCAGTTCTTC.

The chain uses TRBV6-5 and TRBJ2-5; a weak D match, TRBD2 (7 bases). V lost 1 base to trimming and J lost 4 bases, with 13 bases between them. CDR1 and CDR2 (germline): MNHEY, SVGAGI. CDR3 length: 15 residues. This chain's CDR3 is CASSYLRGATETQYF. The CDR3 DNA is TGTGCCAGCAGTTACTTACGGGGGGCAACAGAGACCCAGTACTTC.

This clone has a handful of counts. Here the CDR3 DNA reads TGTGCCAGCAGCAATGGGGGGGACGAGACCCAGTACTTC. Translated: CASSNGGDETQYF. The gene calls are TRBV7-2 and TRBJ2-5; 7 nucleotides align to TRBD2. Looked up from germline, CDR1 is SGHTA and CDR2 is FQGNSA. The ends lost 5 bases at V and 5 bases at J; junction bases unmatched: 5. This CDR3 has 13 amino acids.

The chain recombines TRBV6-4 with TRBJ2-2, with 8 bases identical to TRBD2. The CDR3 is made up of 17 amino acids. V lost 0 bases and J lost 5; bases outside the gene matches: 8. Germline CDR1 MRHNA, CDR2 SNTAGT. CDR3 loop: CASSDSKGLGPTGELFF. Here the CDR3 DNA reads TGTGCCAGCAGTGACTCTAAGGGACTAGGGCCTACCGGGGAGCTGTTTTTT.

There are a few counts of this clone. The chain combines TRBV7-2 with TRBJ1-6, with D possibly TRBD1 on 6 matching bases. V was trimmed by 5 bases and J by 7 bases, leaving 12 bases between them. Germline CDR1 and CDR2: SGHTA and FQGNSA. The CDR3 length is 14 residues. CDR3 DNA sequence: TGTGCCAGCAGCCACAGGGCTTTCAATTCACCCCTCCACTTT. It encodes CASSHRAFNSPLHF.

This clone appeared a few times. The genes are TRBV10-2 and TRBJ2-7; perhaps TRBD1 as D (6 bases). Germline CDR1 and CDR2: WSHSY and SAAADI. CDR3 length: 13 amino acids. Trimming removed 8 bases from V and 2 bases from J, with 13 bases in between. CDR3 in DNA: TGCGCCAGCGTCAGGGGCCCTACCTACGAGCAGTACTTC. It yields the protein CASVRGPTYEQYF.

CDR3 in DNA: TGTGCCAGTAGTGCGGCAGGGCTGAACACTGAAGCTTTCTTT. It yields the protein CASSAAGLNTEAFF. The chain combines TRBV19 with TRBJ1-1, with D perhaps matching TRBD1 (5 bases). The CDR3 is 14 amino acids. The V gene lost 5 bases and the J gene lost 0 bases, with 10 bases spanning the gap. Germline CDR1 LNHDA, CDR2 SQIVND (reference sequence).

V is TRBV6-5 and J is TRBJ1-2, with 7 bases aligning to TRBD1. The CDR3 covers 15 residues. The V gene end was trimmed by 0 bases and the J gene end by 5 bases; junction bases not matched to a gene: 6. In germline, CDR1 is MNHEY, CDR2 SVGAGI. CDR3 DNA: TGTGCCAGCAGTTACTCGCAACAGGGGCCATATGGCTACACCTTC. As protein: CASSYSQQGPYGYTF.

This clone was detected a few times. The rearrangement links TRBV18 to TRBJ2-7; 10 bases are shared with TRBD1. Germline V gene lookup returns CDR1 KGHSH and CDR2 LQKENI. This CDR3 is 15 amino acids long. J gave up 0 bases and V 4 bases, and 3 bases lay outside the gene matches. CDR3 residues: CASSLGTGDSYEQYF. The CDR3 coding sequence is TGTGCCAGCTCACTGGGGACAGGGGACTCCTACGAGCAGTACTTC.

The table lists this clone with a few counts. The chain recombines TRBV5-1 with TRBJ2-6; D might be TRBD2 (5 bases). Germline loops: CDR1 SGHRS, CDR2 YFSETQ. There are 16 residues in the CDR3. Trimming stripped 0 bases from V and 0 bases from J, with 7 bases between. As DNA, the CDR3 is TGCGCCAGCAGCTTGGTGGGGAGCTCTGGGGCCAACGTCCTGACTTTC. Protein: CASSLVGSSGANVLTF.

The rearrangement joins TRBV7-2 to TRBJ2-2; possible D gene TRBD2, 6 bases. Germline CDR1 reads SGHTA; CDR2 reads FQGNSA. The germline V and J ends were trimmed by 4 bases and 10 bases, with 13 bases remaining between them. The CDR3 has 13 residues. DNA of the CDR3: TGTGCCAGCAGCTCCGGGACTTTACCGGAGCTGTTTTTT. Protein sequence: CASSSGTLPELFF.

This chain connects TRBV6-6 to TRBJ2-5, with 11 bases fitting TRBD1. The ends lost 6 bases at V and 5 bases at J; junction bases unmatched: 5. Germline-derived CDR1 and CDR2 are MNHNY and SVGAGI (reference sequence). The CDR3 extends over 14 amino acids. In nucleotides, the CDR3 is TGTGCCAGCAGCCGGACAGGGGGCCGCGAGACCCAGTACTTC. This sequence encodes CASSRTGGRETQYF.

This chain links TRBV7-2 with TRBJ2-5; 8 nucleotides align to TRBD2. Germline CDR1 reads SGHTA; CDR2 reads FQGNSA. V lost 5 bases to trimming and J lost 4 bases; unmatched junction nucleotides: 9. This CDR3 region has 15 residues. CDR3 bases: TGTGCCAGCAGCGCAAGCTCTACTAGCGGAGAGACCCAGTACTTC. This sequence encodes CASSASSTSGETQYF.

This chain uses TRBV18 with TRBJ2-1; D is undetermined. The CDR3 covers 13 residues. Germline loops: CDR1 KGHSH, CDR2 LQKENI. Trimming left V 2 bases short and J 5 bases short, with 7 bases between. CDR3 sequence reads: CASSPWQDNEQFF. The CDR3, as DNA: TGTGCCAGCTCACCATGGCAGGACAATGAGCAGTTCTTC.

This chain links TRBV19 with TRBJ2-1; 9 nucleotides align to TRBD1. The CDR3 consists of 15 residues. V gave up 4 bases and J gave up 6 bases; unmatched junction bases: 7. Germline V gives CDR1 LNHDA, CDR2 SQIVND (reference sequence). The CDR3 DNA sequence: TGTGCCAGTAGTACGCGACAGGGGGAAGGCAATGAGCAGTTCTTC. Translated: CASSTRQGEGNEQFF.